These 16 T cell receptor beta chains were all obtained from the same sample, sequenced in a study of T cell responses to AZD1222 COVID-19 vaccine. Some clones are missing from TCRdb's copy, which holds only in-frame ones; the method was immunoSEQ multiplex PCR. The sample records 80,000 or so clones, 70% to 90% being singletons. Here the sequenced sample was peripheral blood, taken on day 0 of AZD1222 vaccination. Receptors were obtained from an adult in good health.

The chain uses TRBV7-6 and TRBJ2-1; D is possibly TRBD2 (6 bases). Germline-derived CDR1 and CDR2 are SGHVS and FNYEAQ. Trimming removed 6 bases at V and 5 bases at J, with 17 bases between. The CDR3 has 15 residues. The CDR3 DNA is TGTGCCAGCAGAGCTATCAGCGGGTACAACAATGAGCAGTTCTTC. Its translation: CASRAISGYNNEQFF.

The CDR3 is CASSYSRQTDTQYF. CDR3 DNA: TGTGCCAGCAGTTATTCGCGACAGACAGATACGCAGTATTTT. The chain recombines TRBV6-5 with TRBJ2-3, with a tentative D call TRBD1 (5 bases). The CDR3 has 14 residues. The V gene lost 3 bases and the J gene lost 3 bases, with 10 bases spanning the gap. Germline lookup yields CDR1 MNHEY and CDR2 SVGAGI.

This chain uses TRBV7-9 with TRBJ1-1; no firm D call. Germline V gene sequence: CDR1 SEHNR, CDR2 FQNEAQ (reference sequence). Trimming left V 5 bases short and J 4 bases short, with 8 bases between. The CDR3 runs 12 residues. The CDR3 nucleotides read TGTGCCAGCAGCCCTAGAGGCACTGAAGCTTTCTTT. Protein product: CASSPRGTEAFF.

The chain combines TRBV14 with TRBJ1-1, with D maybe TRBD1 (5 bases). Germline V gene sequence: CDR1 SGHDN, CDR2 FVKESK. Deletions cut 4 bases from V and 5 bases from J, with 14 bases between. The CDR3 length is 14 residues. CDR3 in DNA: TGTGCCAGCAGCCGCGGGACTTTCAGGACTGAAGCTTTCTTT. Its translation is CASSRGTFRTEAFF.

The CDR3 bases are TGTGCCAGCAGCCGACAGGTCTCCTACGAGCAGTACTTC. Translating it yields CASSRQVSYEQYF. This sequence joins TRBV2 and TRBJ2-7; weak D call: TRBD1 (6 bases). CDR1 and CDR2 from the germline V gene are SNHLY and FYNNEI. Trimming removed 6 bases from V and 0 bases from J, with 9 bases in between. The length of the CDR3 is 13 residues. Supplemented by reference TRBV2 and TRBJ2-7, the full variable domain reads EPEVTQTPSHQVTQMGQEVILRCVPISNHLYFYWYRQILGQKVEFLVSFYNNEISEKSEIFDDQFSVERPDGSNFTLKIRSTKLEDSAMYFCASSRQVSYEQYFGPGTRLTVT.

V usage is TRBV6-5 and J usage is TRBJ2-7; D tentatively fits TRBD1 or TRBD2 (5 bases each). V dropped 10 bases and J dropped 2 bases, with 21 bases sitting between them. The CDR3 consists of 15 residues. CDR1 is MNHEY, CDR2 SVGAGI, per germline. CDR3 in amino acids: CATAPAGTVTYEQYF. The CDR3 DNA reads as TGTGCCACCGCTCCCGCCGGGACGGTTACCTACGAGCAGTACTTC.

This chain uses TRBV19 with TRBJ1-1; 7 nucleotides line up with TRBD1. The germline V gene has CDR1 LNHDA and CDR2 SQIVND (reference sequence). This CDR3 has 17 residues. With V trimmed by 7 bases and J by 0 bases, 14 bases remained unmatched. CDR3 protein: CASISTGRGGMNTEAFF. The CDR3 DNA sequence: TGTGCCAGTATTTCGACAGGGAGGGGTGGAATGAACACTGAAGCTTTCTTT.

This rearrangement joins TRBV30 to TRBJ2-7; D remains unclear. The CDR3 runs 14 residues. Germline assignment: CDR1 GTSNPN and CDR2 SVGIG (reference sequence). Trimming stripped 1 base from V and 3 bases from J, with 13 bases between. CDR3 protein: CAWSEDGRGYEQYF. CDR3 coding DNA: TGTGCCTGGAGTGAGGACGGGCGCGGCTACGAGCAGTACTTC.

The chain links TRBV10-2 to TRBJ1-1, with D perhaps TRBD1 (6 bases). Germline V gene sequence: CDR1 WSHSY, CDR2 SAAADI. The V and J ends lost 6 bases and 2 bases respectively, with 7 bases between them. The CDR3 totals 12 residues. CDR3 nucleotide sequence: TGCGCCAGCAGACAGGGAAACACTGAAGCTTTCTTT. Translated: CASRQGNTEAFF.

The chain uses TRBV12-5 and TRBJ1-3, with unresolved D. The germline V and J ends were trimmed by 3 bases and 6 bases, with 12 bases remaining between them. CDR3 length: 14 residues. The V gene's germline CDR1 is LGHNT and CDR2 FRNRAP. The CDR3 bases are TGTGCTAGTGGTTTAACAGTTTTGTCAAACACCATATATTTT. As protein: CASGLTVLSNTIYF.

This clone was seen once. V is TRBV6-5 and J is TRBJ2-1; the match to TRBD2 covers 13 bases. This CDR3 is built from 15 residues. V was clipped by 6 bases and J by 7 bases; unmatched bases: 6. The germline V gene encodes CDR1 MNHEY and CDR2 SVGAGI. CDR3 sequence: CASSQGLAGWNEQFF. The CDR3 DNA is TGTGCCAGCAGCCAGGGACTAGCGGGATGGAATGAGCAGTTCTTC.

This clone has a single count. The chain links TRBV9 to TRBJ2-2, with D maybe TRBD2 (6 bases). Germline V gives CDR1 SGDLS, CDR2 YYNGEE. The V gene lost 2 bases and the J gene lost 4 bases, with 12 bases spanning the gap. The CDR3 consists of 15 residues. In nucleotides, the CDR3 is TGTGCCAGCAGCGTCCCTGGGGGGATCACCGGGGAGCTGTTTTTT. This translates into CASSVPGGITGELFF. Full variable domain (remainder filled in from reference TRBV9 and TRBJ2-2): DSGVTQTPKHLITATGQRVTLRCSPRSGDLSVYWYQQSLDQGLQFLIQYYNGEERAKGNILERFSAQQFPDLHSELNLSSLELGDSALYFCASSVPGGITGELFFGEGSRLTVL.

The rearrangement links TRBV29-1 to TRBJ1-1; perhaps TRBD1 as D (6 bases). CDR3 length: 14 amino acids. CDR1 is SQVTM, CDR2 ANQGSEA, per germline. V gave up 5 bases and J gave up 0 bases, with 13 bases separating them. The CDR3 region has the DNA TGCAGCGTTTTCCGGGGGGGCCTGAACACTGAAGCTTTCTTT. Translating it yields CSVFRGGLNTEAFF.

The J gene is TRBJ2-3, the V gene TRBV21-1; the DNA was not used to check the table's D call, TRBD2. TRBV21-1 is assigned pseudogene status. The CDR3 runs 17 residues. The CDR3 nucleotides read TGTGCCAGCAGCACTGAGGGACTAGCGGGAGTCCCAGATACGCAGTATTTT. Its translation is CASSTEGLAGVPDTQYF.

The genes are TRBV19 and TRBJ2-7; weak D call: TRBD1 (5 bases). Germline loops: CDR1 LNHDA, CDR2 SQIVND (reference sequence). The CDR3 has 13 residues. V gave up 4 bases and J gave up 2 bases, with 9 bases separating them. The CDR3 loop is CASSTGHPYEQYF. In DNA form, the CDR3 reads TGTGCCAGTAGTACCGGACATCCCTACGAGCAGTACTTC.

The J gene is TRBJ1-1, the V gene TRBV6-2 or TRBV6-3; D gene ambiguous. The V gene lost 0 bases and the J gene lost 4 bases, with 9 bases spanning the gap. Germline V gene lookup returns CDR1 MNHEY and CDR2 SVGEGT. The CDR3 spans 14 residues. CDR3 residues: CASSYSMVVTEAFF. The CDR3 coding sequence is TGTGCCAGCAGTTACTCGATGGTGGTCACTGAAGCTTTCTTT.